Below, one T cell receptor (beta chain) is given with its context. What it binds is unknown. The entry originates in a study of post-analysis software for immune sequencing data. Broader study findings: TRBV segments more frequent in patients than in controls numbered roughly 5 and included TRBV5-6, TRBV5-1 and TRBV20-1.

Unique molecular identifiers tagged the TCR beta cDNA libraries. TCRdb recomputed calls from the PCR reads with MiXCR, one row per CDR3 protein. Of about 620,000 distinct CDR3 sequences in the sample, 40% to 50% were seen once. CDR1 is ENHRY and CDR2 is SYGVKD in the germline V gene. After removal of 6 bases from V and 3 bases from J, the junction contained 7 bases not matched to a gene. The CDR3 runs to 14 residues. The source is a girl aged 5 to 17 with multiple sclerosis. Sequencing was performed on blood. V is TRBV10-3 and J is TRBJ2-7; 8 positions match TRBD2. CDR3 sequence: CAIRPGGEIYEQYF. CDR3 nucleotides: TGTGCCATCAGGCCCGGGGGGGAGATCTACGAGCAGTACTTC.